Following are 22 T cell receptor beta chains from one sample sequenced in a study of blood T cell repertoires in COVID-19. Sequenced by immunoSEQ multiplex PCR; TCRdb stores in-frame clones only, minus some. The sample shows under 250,000 clones, about 89% of them seen only once. The material sequenced was peripheral blood. The receptors originated from a middle-aged woman with acute or convalescent COVID-19.

This clone was counted a few times. The chain links TRBV6-6 to TRBJ2-7; 8 bases line up with TRBD2. CDR1 MNHNY and CDR2 SVGAGI come from the germline V gene (reference sequence). V shed 8 bases, J shed 5 bases, and the junction held 11 bases outside the gene matches. The CDR3 covers 14 residues. This CDR3 reads CASQFFSGDNEQYV. The CDR3 nucleotides are TGTGCCAGCCAATTTTTTAGCGGGGATAACGAGCAGTACGTC.

The chain has TRBV14 and TRBJ2-3, with 10 bases lining up with TRBD2. After removal of 4 bases from V and 3 bases from J, the junction contained 4 bases not matched to a gene. CDR1 and CDR2 from the germline V gene are SGHDN and FVKESK. The CDR3 has 15 residues. CDR3 loop: CASSPGTSETDTQYF. The CDR3 DNA sequence: TGTGCCAGCAGCCCCGGGACTAGCGAGACAGATACGCAGTATTTT.

The chain uses TRBV12-3 or TRBV12-4 and TRBJ1-1, with a tentative D call TRBD1 (5 bases). The length of the CDR3 is 13 residues. V was shortened by 0 bases and J by 11 bases, with 13 bases between the two germline ends. Written as DNA, the CDR3 is TGTGCCAGCAGTTTAGCGGGGGGGGAGTCGGCTTTCTTT. Its protein product is CASSLAGGESAFF.

The rearrangement links TRBV14 to TRBJ1-6; D not certain. The CDR3 length is 13 residues. From germline, CDR1 is SGHDN and CDR2 FVKESK. Trimming took off 4 bases at V and 7 bases at J, with 8 bases between the two ends. In DNA, the CDR3 is TGTGCCAGCAGCCTAAGCGGGAATTCACCCCTCCACTTT. Translated: CASSLSGNSPLHF.

The chain uses TRBV6-1 and TRBJ1-5; the D gene is possibly TRBD1 (6 bases). Germline V gene sequence: CDR1 MNHNS, CDR2 SASEGT. This CDR3 region has 17 residues. Between the trimmed V and J ends, which lost 4 bases and 7 bases, there was a span of 23 bases. The CDR3 DNA reads TGTGCCAGCAGTGGGGCAGGGGTTCGGGCTCCGAACCAGCCCCAGCATTTT. It yields the protein CASSGAGVRAPNQPQHF.

The chain has TRBV7-2 and TRBJ2-6; a weak D match, TRBD2 (5 bases). The CDR3 runs to 14 residues. Trimming left V 5 bases short and J 4 bases short, with 9 bases between. Germline assignment: CDR1 SGHTA and CDR2 FQGNSA. The CDR3 DNA reads as TGTGCCAGCAGCCGGGGAACCGGGGCCAACGTCCTGACTTTC. Translated, it gives CASSRGTGANVLTF.

The chain joins TRBV5-1 to TRBJ1-3; possibly TRBD1 for D (5 bases). The CDR3 runs to 17 residues. Trimming removed 0 bases at V and 0 bases at J, with 13 bases between. Per the germline V gene, CDR1 is SGHRS and CDR2 is YFSETQ. The DNA for the CDR3 is TGCGCCAGCAGCTTGGCCGCAGGGCCCCTCTCTGGAAACACCATATATTTT. Translated, it gives CASSLAAGPLSGNTIYF.

This chain uses TRBV10-3 with TRBJ1-1; D may be TRBD1 (6 bases). In germline, CDR1 is ENHRY, CDR2 SYGVKD. There are 14 residues in the CDR3. The V end lost 0 bases, the J end lost 8 bases, and 13 bases lay between the germline ends. CDR3: CAISESTEGGEAFF. CDR3 DNA sequence: TGTGCCATCAGTGAGTCGACGGAGGGGGGGGAAGCTTTCTTT.

V usage is TRBV7-2 and J usage is TRBJ2-1; unclear D gene. CDR1 and CDR2 from the germline V gene are SGHTA and FQGNSA. V lost 2 bases and J 7 bases, leaving 15 bases between the germline ends. The CDR3 runs to 15 residues. The CDR3 is CASSLSSAVGNEQFF. In nucleotides, the CDR3 is TGTGCCAGCAGCTTAAGCTCGGCGGTGGGTAATGAGCAGTTCTTC.

This clone is a singleton in its sample. The V and J genes are TRBV5-6 and TRBJ1-6; D possibly corresponds to TRBD1 (5 bases). The length of the CDR3 is 14 residues. Trimming stripped 1 base from V and 10 bases from J, with 12 bases between. Germline CDR1 is SGHDT and CDR2 is YYEEEE. CDR3 in DNA: TGTGCCAGCAGCTTGAAAGGGAACAGGTCACCCCTCCACTTT. It codes for CASSLKGNRSPLHF.

The chain carries TRBV4-1 and TRBJ1-5; a weak D match, TRBD1 (6 bases). The germline V gene encodes CDR1 MGHRA and CDR2 YSYEKL. V gave up 1 base and J gave up 1 base, with 17 bases separating them. CDR3 length: 18 amino acids. Here the CDR3 DNA reads TGCGCCAGCAGCCAAGTGCCAACAGGGACCCTCAGCAATCAGCCCCAGCATTTT. Translated, it gives CASSQVPTGTLSNQPQHF.

This chain uses TRBV9 with TRBJ1-5; 9 bases fit TRBD1. Germline V gene data show CDR1 as SGDLS and CDR2 as YYNGEE. With 2 bases clipped from V and 1 base from J, the junction kept 1 base outside the gene matches. The CDR3 sequence is 15 residues long. The CDR3 loop reads CASSVGQGSNQPQHF. In nucleotides, the CDR3 is TGTGCCAGCAGCGTGGGACAGGGAAGCAATCAGCCCCAGCATTTT.

The rearrangement uses TRBV24-1 and TRBJ1-5; D is possibly TRBD1 (6 bases). Germline CDR1 reads KGHDR; CDR2 reads SFDVKD. The CDR3 has 13 residues. With 6 bases removed from V and 4 bases from J, the gap between germline ends came to 9 bases. CDR3 in amino acids: CATSSGVNQPQHF. CDR3 nucleotide sequence: TGTGCCACCAGTTCAGGGGTAAATCAGCCCCAGCATTTT.

The rearrangement joins TRBV5-5 to TRBJ2-1; D unclear. The CDR3 consists of 14 residues. The V gene's germline CDR1 is SGHKS and CDR2 YYEKEE (reference sequence). Between the trimmed V and J ends, which lost 0 bases and 4 bases, there was a span of 8 bases. CDR3 loop: CASSLGSQYNEQFF. DNA for the CDR3: TGTGCCAGCAGCTTGGGGTCCCAGTACAATGAGCAGTTCTTC.

J is TRBJ2-3 and V is TRBV5-5; 10 nucleotides line up with TRBD2. V dropped 2 bases and J dropped 0; count of bases not matched to a gene: 9. Germline-derived CDR1 and CDR2 are SGHKS and YYEKEE (reference sequence). This CDR3 spans 18 amino acids. DNA for the CDR3: TGTGCCAGCAGCTTAGAACTAGCGGGGCGTCGAAGCACAGATACGCAGTATTTT. This translates into CASSLELAGRRSTDTQYF.

The V call is TRBV9, the J call TRBJ2-5, with TRBD1 identical over 8 bases. In germline, CDR1 is SGDLS, CDR2 YYNGEE. This CDR3 contains 16 residues. V shed 0 bases, J shed 5 bases, and the junction held 9 bases outside the gene matches. CDR3 loop: CASSVVEGTGGETQYF. The CDR3 DNA is TGTGCCAGCAGCGTAGTTGAGGGGACAGGCGGGGAGACCCAGTACTTC.

The rearrangement joins TRBV27 to TRBJ2-1; 7 bases are shared with TRBD1. CDR1 and CDR2 from the germline V gene are MNHEY and SMNVEV (reference sequence). V trimming: 6 bases; J trimming: 0 bases; junction bases outside the gene matches: 5. The CDR3 length is 15 residues. The CDR3 DNA follows: TGTGCCAGCAGCACCCGGACAGGCTCCTACAATGAGCAGTTCTTC. It is translated as CASSTRTGSYNEQFF.

The genes are TRBV12-3 or TRBV12-4 and TRBJ1-1; the D is unclear. Trimming removed 7 bases from V and 1 base from J, with 7 bases in between. The CDR3 is 12 residues long. CDR3 loop: CASTWQNTEAFF. The CDR3 DNA is TGTGCCAGCACGTGGCAGAACACTGAAGCTTTCTTT.

The chain is built from TRBV5-1 and TRBJ1-2, with 10 nucleotides matching TRBD1. The ends lost 4 bases at V and 5 bases at J; junction bases unmatched: 8. The V gene's germline CDR1 is SGHRS and CDR2 YFSETQ. The CDR3 length is 15 residues. The CDR3 DNA sequence: TGCGCCAGCAGCGTCGGGACAGGGGAAATGTATGGCTACACCTTC. Translation: CASSVGTGEMYGYTF.

The sample holds one count of this clone. This chain connects TRBV4-1 to TRBJ2-1; 9 bases fit TRBD2. The CDR3 covers 16 residues. The V gene end was trimmed by 1 base and the J gene end by 7 bases; junction bases not matched to a gene: 8. CDR1 is MGHRA, CDR2 YSYEKL, per germline. CDR3 coding DNA: TGCGCCAGCAGCCAAGTGGCGCTAGCGGGGAAGAATGAGCAGTTCTTC. Translation: CASSQVALAGKNEQFF.

The CDR3 region has the DNA TGCGCCAGCAGCTTGGACAGGGGGAACACCATATATTTT. Translated, it gives CASSLDRGNTIYF. The rearrangement links TRBV5-1 to TRBJ1-3; TRBD1 aligns across 8 bases. Germline assignment: CDR1 SGHRS and CDR2 YFSETQ. This CDR3 comprises 13 residues. Losses at the gene ends were 0 bases for V and 7 bases for J; bases not matched to a gene: 0.

This clone was counted a few times. The chain has TRBV11-1 and TRBJ1-1; 7 bases agree with TRBD1. The germline CDR1 and CDR2 sequences are SGHAT and FQDESV (reference sequence). The CDR3 has 13 residues. V shed 3 bases, J shed 5 bases, and the junction held 3 bases outside the gene matches. The CDR3 DNA follows: TGTGCCAGCAGCTTTCAGGGGGGAACTGAAGCTTTCTTT. It encodes CASSFQGGTEAFF.